This T cell receptor beta chain was captured in a study of blood T cell repertoires in COVID-19. Study-level background: Samples of COVID-19 (acute and convalescent) were obtained from the United States, Italy and Spain. Sample material is recorded as cDNA or gDNA derived from T cells, B-cell-depleted T cells, or PBMCs.

In the authors' workflow: The assay estimated nucleated cells by amplifying reference gene primers. Sequencing was performed with immunoSEQ multiplex PCR; in TCRdb, only in-frame clones are kept and a portion is missing. Clone size and V and J calls were adopted from that table, with D and trimming inferred from the DNA. This sample carries about 210,000 clones, about 79% of them seen once, and the ten largest clones take approximately 2.4%. The CDR3 spans 13 residues. Germline-derived CDR1 and CDR2 are MGHRA and YSYEKL. The germline V and J ends were trimmed by 0 bases and 9 bases, with 9 bases remaining between them.

The chain recombines TRBV4-1 with TRBJ1-5; no reliable D call. The sample taken for sequencing was peripheral blood. The TCR comes from a man in his forties who had recovered from COVID-19. CDR3 nucleotide sequence: TGCGCCAGCAGCCAAGATAGCCTGAGGCCCCAGCATTTT. It translates to CASSQDSLRPQHF.